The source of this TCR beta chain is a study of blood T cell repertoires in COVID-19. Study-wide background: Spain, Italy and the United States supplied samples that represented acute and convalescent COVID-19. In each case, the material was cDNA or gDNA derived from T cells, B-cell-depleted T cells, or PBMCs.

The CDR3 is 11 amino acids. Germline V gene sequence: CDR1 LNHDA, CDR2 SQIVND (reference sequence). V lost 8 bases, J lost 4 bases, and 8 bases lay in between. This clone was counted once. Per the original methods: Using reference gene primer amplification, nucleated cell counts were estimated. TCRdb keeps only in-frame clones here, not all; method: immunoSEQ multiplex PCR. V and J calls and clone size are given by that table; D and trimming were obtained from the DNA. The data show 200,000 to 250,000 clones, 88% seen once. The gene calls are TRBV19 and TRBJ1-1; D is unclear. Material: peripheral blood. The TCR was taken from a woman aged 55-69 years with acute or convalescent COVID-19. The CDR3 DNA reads TGTGCCAGTGAAGACATCACTGAAGCTTTCTTT. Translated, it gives CASEDITEAFF.